This T cell receptor beta chain was documented in a study of vaccination effects on CD4 cells after COVID-19. Study-wide points: Clones induced by infection and by vaccine showed marked clonal contraction late after vaccination.

A word on this clone: Its antigen is not identified.

Prior to sequencing, the ViraFEST assay stimulated PBMC with viral peptide pools, which expanded the antigen-specific CD4+ T cells. A 10-day culture period preceded the isolation of CD4+ T cells. The person's infection with SARS-CoV-2, confirmed by PCR, took place between March and December 2020. Sequenced by immunoSEQ multiplex PCR; TCRdb stores in-frame clones only, minus some. The data hold about 20,000 clones, with around 76% observed a single time. The germline CDR1 and CDR2 sequences are MNHEY and SVGAGI. Deletions cut 4 bases from V and 0 bases from J, with 9 bases between. This CDR3 has 14 amino acids.

The chain has TRBV6-5 and TRBJ1-1, with TRBD1 as a possible D gene (6 bases). This receptor was taken from a human donor who had a prior SARS-CoV-2 infection. This specimen consisted of CD4+ T cells from PBMCs cultured with SARS-CoV-2 spike peptides, obtained before COVID-19 vaccination. CDR3: CASSWDTMNTEAFF. In nucleotides, the CDR3 is TGTGCCAGCAGTTGGGACACTATGAACACTGAAGCTTTCTTT.